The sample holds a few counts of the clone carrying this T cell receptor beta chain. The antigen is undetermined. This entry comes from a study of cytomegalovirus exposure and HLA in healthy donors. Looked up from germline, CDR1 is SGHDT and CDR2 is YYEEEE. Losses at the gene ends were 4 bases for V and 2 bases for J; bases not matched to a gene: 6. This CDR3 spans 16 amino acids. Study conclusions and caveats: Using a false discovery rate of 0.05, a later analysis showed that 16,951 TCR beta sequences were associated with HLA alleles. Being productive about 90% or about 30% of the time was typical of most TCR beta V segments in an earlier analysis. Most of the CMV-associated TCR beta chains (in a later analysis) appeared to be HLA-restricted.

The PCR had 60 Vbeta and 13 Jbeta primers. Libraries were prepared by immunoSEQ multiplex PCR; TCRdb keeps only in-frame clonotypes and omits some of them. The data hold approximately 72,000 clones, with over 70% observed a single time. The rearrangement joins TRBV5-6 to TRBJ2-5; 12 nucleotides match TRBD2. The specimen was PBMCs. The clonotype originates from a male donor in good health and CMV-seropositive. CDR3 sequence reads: CASSALLAGGQETQYF. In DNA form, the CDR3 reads TGTGCCAGCAGCGCGTTACTAGCGGGGGGACAAGAGACCCAGTACTTC.